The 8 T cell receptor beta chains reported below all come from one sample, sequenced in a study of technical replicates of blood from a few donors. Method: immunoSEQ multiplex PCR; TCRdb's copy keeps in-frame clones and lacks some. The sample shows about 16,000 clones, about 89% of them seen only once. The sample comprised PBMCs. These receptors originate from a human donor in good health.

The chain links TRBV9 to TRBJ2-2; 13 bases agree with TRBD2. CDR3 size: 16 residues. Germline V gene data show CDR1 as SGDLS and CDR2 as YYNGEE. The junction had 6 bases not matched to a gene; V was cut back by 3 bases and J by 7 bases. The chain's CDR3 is CASSAGLAGAGGELFF. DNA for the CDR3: TGTGCCAGCAGCGCCGGACTAGCGGGAGCTGGCGGGGAGCTGTTTTTT.

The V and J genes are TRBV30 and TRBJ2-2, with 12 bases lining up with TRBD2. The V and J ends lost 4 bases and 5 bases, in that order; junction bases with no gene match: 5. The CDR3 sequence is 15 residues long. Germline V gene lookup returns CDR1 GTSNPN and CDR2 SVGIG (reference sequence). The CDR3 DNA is TGTGCCTGGACTAGCGGGAGGGTGAATACCGGGGAGCTGTTTTTT. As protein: CAWTSGRVNTGELFF.

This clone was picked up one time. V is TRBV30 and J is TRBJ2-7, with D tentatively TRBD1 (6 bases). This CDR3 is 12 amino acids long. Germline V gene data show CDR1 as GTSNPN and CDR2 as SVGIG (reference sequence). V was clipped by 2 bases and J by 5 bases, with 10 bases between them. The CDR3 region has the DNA TGTGCCTGGAGTACAGGGTGGGACGAGCAGTACTTC. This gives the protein CAWSTGWDEQYF.

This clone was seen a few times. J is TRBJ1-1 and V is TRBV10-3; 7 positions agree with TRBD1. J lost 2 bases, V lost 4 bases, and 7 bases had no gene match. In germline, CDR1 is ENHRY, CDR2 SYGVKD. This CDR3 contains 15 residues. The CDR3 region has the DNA TGTGCCATCAGTGCCACGACAGGGACCAACACTGAAGCTTTCTTT. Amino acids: CAISATTGTNTEAFF.

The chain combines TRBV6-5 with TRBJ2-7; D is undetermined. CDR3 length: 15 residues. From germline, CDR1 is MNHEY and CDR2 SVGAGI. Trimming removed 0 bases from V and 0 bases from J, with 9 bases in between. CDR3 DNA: TGTGCCAGCAGTTACTCTGCGGCTAGCTCCTACGAGCAGTACTTC. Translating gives CASSYSAASSYEQYF.

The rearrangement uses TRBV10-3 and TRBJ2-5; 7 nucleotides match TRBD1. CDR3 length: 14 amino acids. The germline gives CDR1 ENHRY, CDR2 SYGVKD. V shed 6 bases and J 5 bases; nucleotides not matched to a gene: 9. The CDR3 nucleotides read TGTGCCATCAGGGCCGGGACAGATGAGGAGACCCAGTACTTC. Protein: CAIRAGTDEETQYF.

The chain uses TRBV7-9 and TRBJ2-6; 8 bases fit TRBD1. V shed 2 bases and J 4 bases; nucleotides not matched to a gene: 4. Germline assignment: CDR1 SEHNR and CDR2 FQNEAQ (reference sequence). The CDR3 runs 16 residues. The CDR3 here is CASSLWQGAGANVLTF. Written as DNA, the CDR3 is TGTGCCAGCAGCTTATGGCAGGGGGCCGGGGCCAACGTCCTGACTTTC.

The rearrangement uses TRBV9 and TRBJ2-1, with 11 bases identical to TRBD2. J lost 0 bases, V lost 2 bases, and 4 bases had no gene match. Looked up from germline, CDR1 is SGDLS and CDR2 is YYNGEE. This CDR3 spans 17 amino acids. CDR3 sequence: CASSVTSGSPSYNEQFF. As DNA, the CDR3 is TGTGCCAGCAGCGTTACTAGCGGGAGTCCCTCCTACAATGAGCAGTTCTTC.